The clone carrying this TCR beta chain was detected only once. The antigen is undetermined. This specimen belongs to a study of OX40 agonist ivuxolimab in advanced cancers. Study context: Patients received the agonistic anti-OX40 (CD134) antibody ivuxolimab.

Regarding the study as a whole: Relative to CD4+ cells, CD8+ T cells on average had more expanded clones.

The V segment lost 8 bases and the J segment 1 base; nucleotides outside the gene matches: 5. Germline V CDR1 and CDR2: LNHNV, YYDKDF (reference sequence). This CDR3 has 14 residues. TCRdb's table, derived via immunoSEQ multiplex PCR, lists solely in-frame clones and lacks some. This table holds about 92,000 clones, about nine tenths found once. The TCR comes from an adult with an advanced solid tumor such as melanoma, head and neck, liver or kidney cancer. V usage is TRBV15 and J usage is TRBJ2-7; the match to TRBD2 covers 10 bases. The input for sequencing was CD4+ or CD8+ T cells sorted from blood, taken in a trial of the OX40 agonist ivuxolimab. CDR3 sequence: CATGTTSGSYEQYF. The DNA of the CDR3 is TGTGCCACCGGAACGACTAGCGGGTCCTACGAGCAGTACTTC.